The 22 T cell receptor beta chains reported below all come from one sample, sequenced in a study of blood T cell repertoires in COVID-19. Method: immunoSEQ multiplex PCR; TCRdb's copy keeps in-frame clones and lacks some. The profile shows about 440,000 clones, about nine tenths of them singletons. Sequencing was carried out using PBMCs or T cells enriched from blood (not recorded which). The receptors here all came from a man aged 18 to 35 who had recovered from COVID-19.

This chain uses TRBV5-1 with TRBJ1-2; 7 bases line up with TRBD1. CDR3 length: 15 residues. The germline V gene has CDR1 SGHRS and CDR2 YFSETQ. The V and J ends lost 7 bases and 0 bases, in that order; junction bases with no gene match: 9. The CDR3 loop reads CASGAGGVTNYGYTF. The DNA of the CDR3 is TGCGCCAGCGGAGCAGGGGGAGTTACTAACTATGGCTACACCTTC.

J is TRBJ2-7 and V is TRBV20-1; tentative D call: TRBD1 (5 bases). Germline values: CDR1 DFQATT, CDR2 SNEGSKA (reference sequence). This CDR3 has 13 amino acids. The V and J ends lost 3 bases and 9 bases respectively, with 18 bases between them. The CDR3, as DNA: TGCAGTGCTAGTGTGCAGGGATTAACGGGGCAGTACTTC. Translating gives CSASVQGLTGQYF.

The chain links TRBV11-2 to TRBJ1-2, with 7 bases matching TRBD1. This CDR3 region has 15 residues. Looked up from germline, CDR1 is SGHAT and CDR2 is FQNNGV. Losses at the gene ends were 5 bases for V and 4 bases for J; bases not matched to a gene: 10. CDR3 sequence reads: CASSRTGFSRYGYTF. In nucleotides, the CDR3 is TGTGCCAGCAGCCGGACAGGATTTAGCCGCTATGGCTACACCTTC.

This chain joins TRBV5-1 and TRBJ2-7; TRBD1 matches at 9 bases. Losses at the gene ends were 4 bases for V and 0 bases for J; bases not matched to a gene: 8. This CDR3 spans 16 amino acids. Germline V CDR1 and CDR2: SGHRS, YFSETQ. The CDR3 protein is CASSPMGQGSSYEQYF. The CDR3 nucleotides are TGCGCCAGCAGCCCGATGGGACAGGGAAGCTCCTACGAGCAGTACTTC.

This clone came up once. The chain employs TRBV28 and TRBJ1-5, with D maybe TRBD1 (5 bases). V was clipped by 4 bases and J by 6 bases, with 19 bases between them. The CDR3 runs to 16 residues. The germline V gene has CDR1 MDHEN and CDR2 SYDVKM. This CDR3 reads CASSSPSGGPGQPQHF. The CDR3 bases are TGTGCCAGCAGTTCCCCCTCGGGGGGACCGGGTCAGCCCCAGCATTTT.

The CDR3 DNA reads TGTGCCAGCTCACCCCGAATGACAGGTATGAACACTGAAGCTTTCTTT. As protein: CASSPRMTGMNTEAFF. The chain recombines TRBV18 with TRBJ1-1, with a possible D match to TRBD1 (6 bases). The germline V gene encodes CDR1 KGHSH and CDR2 LQKENI. The CDR3 has 16 amino acids. The V end lost 3 bases, the J end lost 0 bases, and 14 bases lay between the germline ends.

V and J are TRBV28 and TRBJ1-2, with a tentative D call TRBD1 (5 bases). The CDR3 loop spans 15 amino acids. In germline, CDR1 is MDHEN, CDR2 SYDVKM. The germline V and J ends were trimmed by 7 bases and 2 bases, with 17 bases remaining between them. CDR3 DNA: TGTGCCAGCACCCCCGCGGGACGGAGAAACTATGGCTACACCTTC. This sequence encodes CASTPAGRRNYGYTF.

V is TRBV29-1 and J is TRBJ1-2; TRBD1 might be the D (5 bases). Trimming removed 4 bases from V and 8 bases from J, with 20 bases in between. The germline CDR1 and CDR2 sequences are SQVTM and ANQGSEA. The CDR3 is 14 amino acids. The CDR3: CSVAGGSRVRGYTF. The CDR3 nucleotides are TGCAGCGTTGCCGGGGGTAGCAGGGTGAGAGGCTACACCTTC.

The chain combines TRBV24-1 with TRBJ2-1; 7 positions match TRBD1. This CDR3 is 15 amino acids long. V shed 3 bases and J 6 bases; nucleotides not matched to a gene: 7. Germline assignment: CDR1 KGHDR and CDR2 SFDVKD. In DNA form, the CDR3 reads TGTGCCACCAGTGATCCCGGGACAGCAATCAATGAGCAGTTCTTC. Protein sequence: CATSDPGTAINEQFF.

The count of this clone is one. The CDR3 is CASSSPRRGPYNEQFF. The CDR3 coding sequence is TGCGCCAGCAGCTCCCCCCGGCGGGGCCCCTACAATGAGCAGTTCTTC. The genes are TRBV5-1 and TRBJ2-1; D is possibly TRBD2 (6 bases). Germline V gene sequence: CDR1 SGHRS, CDR2 YFSETQ. V lost 3 bases and J 2 bases, leaving 15 bases between the germline ends. The CDR3 has 16 residues.

The chain joins TRBV29-1 to TRBJ1-1; D gene unclear. This CDR3 contains 10 residues. CDR1 is SQVTM and CDR2 is ANQGSEA in the germline V gene. V gave up 4 bases and J gave up 11 bases, with 11 bases separating them. The CDR3 nucleotides are TGCAGCGTTGGTAGTCGAGGGGCTTTCTTT. Its protein is CSVGSRGAFF.

The V gene is TRBV28, the J gene TRBJ2-1; 8 bases fit TRBD1. There are 12 residues in the CDR3. Trimming at V came to 5 bases and at J to 7 bases, leaving 1 base not matched to a gene. Germline V gene sequence: CDR1 MDHEN, CDR2 SYDVKM. The CDR3 region is CASSTGGNEQFF. DNA for the CDR3: TGTGCCAGCAGTACAGGGGGGAATGAGCAGTTCTTC.

J is TRBJ2-2 and V is TRBV28, with TRBD2 matching over 11 bases. This CDR3 contains 16 residues. CDR1 MDHEN and CDR2 SYDVKM come from the germline V gene. V lost 5 bases, J lost 2 bases, and 4 bases stayed unmatched. The CDR3 nucleotides read TGTGCCAGCAGTCGACTAGCGGGACCTAACACCGGGGAGCTGTTTTTT. Translating it yields CASSRLAGPNTGELFF.

J is TRBJ1-1 and V is TRBV5-5, with 7 bases aligning to TRBD1. CDR1 and CDR2 (germline): SGHKS, YYEKEE (reference sequence). V lost 4 bases and J lost 0; bases outside the gene matches: 6. CDR3 length: 15 residues. CDR3 loop: CASSRDRRLNTEAFF. The CDR3 DNA reads TGTGCCAGCAGCAGGGACAGAAGATTGAACACTGAAGCTTTCTTT.

This clone was counted a single time. This chain links TRBV20-1 with TRBJ1-4; 7 bases match TRBD1. J gave up 7 bases and V 3 bases, and 8 bases lay outside the gene matches. The CDR3 covers 14 residues. Per germline, CDR1 DFQATT and CDR2 SNEGSKA (reference sequence). CDR3 protein: CSASPGQRLEKLFF. The CDR3 DNA reads as TGCAGTGCTAGTCCGGGACAGCGTCTTGAAAAACTGTTTTTT.

The rearrangement uses TRBV5-1 and TRBJ2-2; 7 bases agree with TRBD2. CDR1 is SGHRS, CDR2 YFSETQ, per germline. The CDR3 contains 15 residues. Trimming at V came to 0 bases and at J to 6 bases, leaving 5 bases not matched to a gene. The CDR3 sequence: CASSLEVTSSGELFF. CDR3 bases: TGCGCCAGCAGCTTGGAAGTGACTAGCTCCGGGGAGCTGTTTTTT.

CDR3 residues: CASSLYTGELFF. CDR3 nucleotides: TGTGCCAGCAGTCTCTACACCGGGGAGCTGTTTTTT. This sequence joins TRBV28 and TRBJ2-2; D unresolved. CDR3 length: 12 amino acids. V was shortened by 5 bases and J by 3 bases, with 4 bases between the two germline ends. The V gene's germline CDR1 is MDHEN and CDR2 SYDVKM.

The CDR3 protein is CAWTWSGVNTEAFF. The CDR3 DNA sequence: TGTGCCTGGACGTGGAGCGGCGTGAACACTGAAGCTTTCTTT. This chain uses TRBV30 with TRBJ1-1, with no clear D. The germline V gene encodes CDR1 GTSNPN and CDR2 SVGIG (reference sequence). The CDR3 runs to 14 residues. The V end was cut by 4 bases, the J end by 0 bases, with 12 bases between.

The chain joins TRBV5-1 to TRBJ1-3; a weak D match, TRBD1 (5 bases). Between the trimmed V and J ends, which lost 3 bases and 1 base, there was a span of 14 bases. The CDR3 has 16 residues. The germline CDR1 and CDR2 sequences are SGHRS and YFSETQ. The CDR3 region is CASSSGPGGSGNTIYF. DNA for the CDR3: TGCGCCAGCAGCTCAGGTCCCGGGGGATCTGGAAACACCATATATTTT. Full variable domain (missing parts from reference TRBV5-1 and TRBJ1-3): KAGVTQTPRYLIKTRGQQVTLSCSPISGHRSVSWYQQTPGQGLQFLFEYFSETQRNKGNFPGRFSGRQFSNSRSEMNVSTLELGDSALYLCASSSGPGGSGNTIYFGEGSWLTVV.

The V call is TRBV18, the J call TRBJ1-5, with a weak D call TRBD1 (6 bases). CDR3 length: 14 residues. The ends were cut back, 5 bases at V and 6 bases at J, with 14 bases in the middle. Per the germline V gene, CDR1 is KGHSH and CDR2 is LQKENI. DNA of the CDR3: TGTGCCAGCTCAACCTCAGGGGAGGGTCAGCCCCAGCATTTT. Translated, it gives CASSTSGEGQPQHF. Full variable domain (outside the CDR3, taken from reference TRBV18 and TRBJ1-5): NAGVMQNPRHLVRRRGQEARLRCSPMKGHSHVYWYRQLPEEGLKFMVYLQKENIIDESGMPKERFSAEFPKEGPSILRIQQVVRGDSAAYFCASSTSGEGQPQHFGDGTRLSIL.

The gene calls are TRBV28 and TRBJ2-7; D not resolved. Trimming stripped 3 bases from V and 2 bases from J, with 8 bases between. The V gene's germline CDR1 is MDHEN and CDR2 SYDVKM. The CDR3 length is 13 residues. Here the CDR3 DNA reads TGTGCCAGCAGTTTGAGCGATACCTACGAGCAGTACTTC. Its translation is CASSLSDTYEQYF.

The chain combines TRBV18 with TRBJ1-5, with TRBD1 matching over 7 bases. This CDR3 is 15 amino acids long. With 3 bases clipped from V and 4 bases from J, the junction kept 6 bases outside the gene matches. Looked up from germline, CDR1 is KGHSH and CDR2 is LQKENI. CDR3 in DNA: TGTGCCAGCTCACCGTCCTTGACAGGGAATCAGCCCCAGCATTTT. Translation gives CASSPSLTGNQPQHF. The full variable domain, rest sourced from reference TRBV18 and TRBJ1-5, is NAGVMQNPRHLVRRRGQEARLRCSPMKGHSHVYWYRQLPEEGLKFMVYLQKENIIDESGMPKERFSAEFPKEGPSILRIQQVVRGDSAAYFCASSPSLTGNQPQHFGDGTRLSIL.